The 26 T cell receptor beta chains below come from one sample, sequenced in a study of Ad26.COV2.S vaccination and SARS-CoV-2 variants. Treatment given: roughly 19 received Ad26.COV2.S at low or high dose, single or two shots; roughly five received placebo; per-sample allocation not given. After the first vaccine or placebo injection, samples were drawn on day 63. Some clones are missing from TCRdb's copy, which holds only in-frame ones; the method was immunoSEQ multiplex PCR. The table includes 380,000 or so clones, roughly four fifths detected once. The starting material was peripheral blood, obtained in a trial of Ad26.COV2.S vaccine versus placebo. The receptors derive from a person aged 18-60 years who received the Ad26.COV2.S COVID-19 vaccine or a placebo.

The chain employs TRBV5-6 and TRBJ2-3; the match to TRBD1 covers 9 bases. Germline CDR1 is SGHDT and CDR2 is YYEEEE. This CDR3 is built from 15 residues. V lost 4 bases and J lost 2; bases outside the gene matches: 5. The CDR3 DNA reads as TGTGCCAGCAGCACGACAGGGGGGATCACAGATACGCAGTATTTT. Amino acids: CASSTTGGITDTQYF.

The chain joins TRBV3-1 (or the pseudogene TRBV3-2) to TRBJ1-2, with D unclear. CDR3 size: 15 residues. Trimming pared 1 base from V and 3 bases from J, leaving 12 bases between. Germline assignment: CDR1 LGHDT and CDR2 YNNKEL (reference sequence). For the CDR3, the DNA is TGTGCCAGCAGCCAAGTCCCTAGAGGTGACTATGGCTACACCTTC. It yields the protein CASSQVPRGDYGYTF.

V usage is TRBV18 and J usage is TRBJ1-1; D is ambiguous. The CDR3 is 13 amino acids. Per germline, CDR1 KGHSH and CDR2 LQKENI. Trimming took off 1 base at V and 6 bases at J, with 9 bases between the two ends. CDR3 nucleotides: TGTGCCAGCTCACCACAGGGATTCCCTGAAGCTTTCTTT. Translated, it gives CASSPQGFPEAFF.

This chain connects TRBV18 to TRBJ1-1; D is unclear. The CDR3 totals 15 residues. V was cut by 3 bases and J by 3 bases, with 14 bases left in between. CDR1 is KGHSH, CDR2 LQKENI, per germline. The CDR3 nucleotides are TGTGCCAGCTCACCTAGAGTAACGGTTGACACTGAAGCTTTCTTT. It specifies CASSPRVTVDTEAFF.

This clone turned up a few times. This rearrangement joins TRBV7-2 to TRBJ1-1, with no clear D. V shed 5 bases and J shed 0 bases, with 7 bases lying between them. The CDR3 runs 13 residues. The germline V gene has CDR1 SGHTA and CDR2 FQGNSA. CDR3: CASSGSMNTEAFF. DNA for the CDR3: TGTGCCAGCAGCGGGTCCATGAACACTGAAGCTTTCTTT.

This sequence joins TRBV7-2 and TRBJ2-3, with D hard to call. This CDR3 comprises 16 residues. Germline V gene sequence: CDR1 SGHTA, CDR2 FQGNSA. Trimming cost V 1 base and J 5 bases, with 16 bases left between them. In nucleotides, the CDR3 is TGTGCCAGCAGCTTAGGAGTTTCCCGAGTTCAAGATACGCAGTATTTT. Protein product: CASSLGVSRVQDTQYF.

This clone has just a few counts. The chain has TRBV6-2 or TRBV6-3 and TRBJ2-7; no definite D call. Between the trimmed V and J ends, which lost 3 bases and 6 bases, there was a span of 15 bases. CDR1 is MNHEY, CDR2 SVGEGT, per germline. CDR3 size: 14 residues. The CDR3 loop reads CASSYRATRVEQYF. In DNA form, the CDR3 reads TGTGCCAGCAGTTATCGGGCTACTCGTGTCGAGCAGTACTTC.

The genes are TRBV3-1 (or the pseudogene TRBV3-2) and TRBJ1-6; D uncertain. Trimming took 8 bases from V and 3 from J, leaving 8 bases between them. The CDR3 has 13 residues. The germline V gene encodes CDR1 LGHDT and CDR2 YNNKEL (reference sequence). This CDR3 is CASGGDYNSPLHF. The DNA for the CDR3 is TGTGCCAGCGGTGGGGACTATAATTCACCCCTCCACTTT.

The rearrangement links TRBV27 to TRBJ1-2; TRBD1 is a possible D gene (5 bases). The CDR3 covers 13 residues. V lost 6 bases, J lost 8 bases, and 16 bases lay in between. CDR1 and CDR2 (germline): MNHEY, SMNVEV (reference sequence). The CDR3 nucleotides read TGTGCCAGCAGAACCGGGGCCATTAGGGGCTACACCTTC. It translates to CASRTGAIRGYTF.

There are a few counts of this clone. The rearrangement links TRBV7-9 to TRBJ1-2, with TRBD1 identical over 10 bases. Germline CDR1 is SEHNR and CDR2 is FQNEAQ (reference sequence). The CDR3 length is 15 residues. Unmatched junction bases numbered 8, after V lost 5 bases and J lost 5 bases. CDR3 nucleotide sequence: TGTGCCAGCAGCCCTTGGGACAGGGGAGAATATGGCTACACCTTC. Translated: CASSPWDRGEYGYTF.

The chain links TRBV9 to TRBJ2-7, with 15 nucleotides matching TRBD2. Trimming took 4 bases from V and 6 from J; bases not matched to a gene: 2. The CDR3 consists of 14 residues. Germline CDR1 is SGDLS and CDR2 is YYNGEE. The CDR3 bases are TGTGCCAGCAGCTTGGGACTAGCGGGGGGCGAGCAGTACTTC. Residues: CASSLGLAGGEQYF.

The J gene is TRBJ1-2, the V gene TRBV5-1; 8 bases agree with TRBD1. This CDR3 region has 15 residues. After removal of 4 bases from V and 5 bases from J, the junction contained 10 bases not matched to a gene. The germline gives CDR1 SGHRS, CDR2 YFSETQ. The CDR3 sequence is CASSQQTGVLYGYTF. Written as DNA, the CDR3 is TGCGCCAGCAGCCAACAGACAGGGGTGTTGTATGGCTACACCTTC.

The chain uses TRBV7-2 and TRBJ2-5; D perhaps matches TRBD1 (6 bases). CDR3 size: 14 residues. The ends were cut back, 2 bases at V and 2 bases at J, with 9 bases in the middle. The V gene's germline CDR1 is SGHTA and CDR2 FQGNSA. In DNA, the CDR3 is TGTGCCAGCAGCTTACGCAGGGGACAAGAGACCCAGTACTTC. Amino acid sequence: CASSLRRGQETQYF.

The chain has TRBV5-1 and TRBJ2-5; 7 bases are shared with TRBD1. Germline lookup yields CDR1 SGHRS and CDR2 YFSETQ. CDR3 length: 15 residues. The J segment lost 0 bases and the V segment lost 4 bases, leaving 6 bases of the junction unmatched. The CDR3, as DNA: TGCGCCAGCAGCCTTATCGGGACAGACCAAGAGACCCAGTACTTC. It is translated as CASSLIGTDQETQYF.

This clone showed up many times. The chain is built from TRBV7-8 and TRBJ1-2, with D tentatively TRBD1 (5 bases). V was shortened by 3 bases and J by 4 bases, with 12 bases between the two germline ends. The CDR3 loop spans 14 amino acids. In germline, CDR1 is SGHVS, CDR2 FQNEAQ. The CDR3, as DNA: TGTGCCAGCAGCTTTGGAGGGGATGCCTATGGCTACACCTTC. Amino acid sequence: CASSFGGDAYGYTF.

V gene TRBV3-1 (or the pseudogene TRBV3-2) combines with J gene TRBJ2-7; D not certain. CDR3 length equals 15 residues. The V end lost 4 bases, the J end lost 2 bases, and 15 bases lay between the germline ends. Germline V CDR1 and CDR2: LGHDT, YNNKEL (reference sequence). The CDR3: CASSPNAATPYEQYF. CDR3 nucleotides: TGTGCCAGCAGCCCTAATGCGGCCACACCCTACGAGCAGTACTTC.

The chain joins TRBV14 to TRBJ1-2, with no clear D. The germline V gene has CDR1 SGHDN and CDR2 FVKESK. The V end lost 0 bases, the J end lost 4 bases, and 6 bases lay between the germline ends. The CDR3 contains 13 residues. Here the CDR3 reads CASSQDGSYGYTF. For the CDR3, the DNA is TGTGCCAGCAGCCAAGATGGGAGCTATGGCTACACCTTC.

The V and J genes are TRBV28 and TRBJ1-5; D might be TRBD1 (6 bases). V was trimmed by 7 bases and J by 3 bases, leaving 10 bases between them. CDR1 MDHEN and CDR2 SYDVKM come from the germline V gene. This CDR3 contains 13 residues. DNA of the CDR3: TGTGCCAGCAAAGGGGGGACCAATCAGCCCCAGCATTTT. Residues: CASKGGTNQPQHF.

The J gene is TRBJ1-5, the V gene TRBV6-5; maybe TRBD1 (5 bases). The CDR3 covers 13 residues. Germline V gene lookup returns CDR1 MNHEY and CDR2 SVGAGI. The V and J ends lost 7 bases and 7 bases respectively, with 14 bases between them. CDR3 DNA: TGTGCCAGCACCAGGGAGCGCGGCCAGCCCCAGCATTTT. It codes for CASTRERGQPQHF.

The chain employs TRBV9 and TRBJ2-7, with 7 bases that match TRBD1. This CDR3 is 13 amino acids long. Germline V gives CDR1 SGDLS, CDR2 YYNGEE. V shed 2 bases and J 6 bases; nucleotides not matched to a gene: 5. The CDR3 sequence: CASSVTGWGEQYF. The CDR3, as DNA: TGTGCCAGCAGCGTGACAGGGTGGGGCGAGCAGTACTTC.

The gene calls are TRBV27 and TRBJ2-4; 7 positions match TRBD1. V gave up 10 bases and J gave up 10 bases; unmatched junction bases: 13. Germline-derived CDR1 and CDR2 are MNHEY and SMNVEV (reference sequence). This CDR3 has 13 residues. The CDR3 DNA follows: TGTGCCACTCAAGACAGGGTTTCCTCGATTCAGTACTTC. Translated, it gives CATQDRVSSIQYF.

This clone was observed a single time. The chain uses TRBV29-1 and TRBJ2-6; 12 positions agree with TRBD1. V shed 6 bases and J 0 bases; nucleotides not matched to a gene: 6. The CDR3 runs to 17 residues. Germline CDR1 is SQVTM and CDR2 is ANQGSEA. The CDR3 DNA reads TGCAGCGTGGGGGGGACAGGGGGCCTCTCTGGGGCCAACGTCCTGACTTTC. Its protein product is CSVGGTGGLSGANVLTF.

CDR3 amino acids: CASSHLGFYEQYF. CDR3 nucleotides: TGTGCCAGCAGCCACCTTGGGTTCTACGAGCAGTACTTC. The genes are TRBV3-1 (or the pseudogene TRBV3-2) and TRBJ2-7, with D unclear. CDR1 and CDR2 from the germline V gene are LGHDT and YNNKEL (reference sequence). This CDR3 region has 13 residues. V gave up 3 bases and J gave up 3 bases, with 9 bases separating them.

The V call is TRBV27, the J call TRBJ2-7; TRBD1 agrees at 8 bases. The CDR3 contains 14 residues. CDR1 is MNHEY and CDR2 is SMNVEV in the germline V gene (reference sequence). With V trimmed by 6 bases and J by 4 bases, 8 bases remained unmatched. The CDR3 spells CASSVGTGPYEQYF. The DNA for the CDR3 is TGTGCCAGCAGCGTCGGGACAGGCCCATACGAGCAGTACTTC.

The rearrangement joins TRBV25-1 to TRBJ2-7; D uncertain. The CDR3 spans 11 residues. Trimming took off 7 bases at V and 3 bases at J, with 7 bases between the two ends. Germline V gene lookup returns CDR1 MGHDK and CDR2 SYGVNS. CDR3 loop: CASKGHYEQYF. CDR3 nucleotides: TGTGCCAGCAAAGGGCACTACGAGCAGTACTTC.

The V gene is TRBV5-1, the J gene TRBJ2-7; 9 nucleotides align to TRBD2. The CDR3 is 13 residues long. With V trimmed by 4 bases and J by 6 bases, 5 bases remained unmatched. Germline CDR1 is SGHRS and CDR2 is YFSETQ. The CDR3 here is CASSIGGGAEQYF. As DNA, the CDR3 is TGCGCCAGCAGCATTGGCGGGGGGGCCGAGCAGTACTTC.